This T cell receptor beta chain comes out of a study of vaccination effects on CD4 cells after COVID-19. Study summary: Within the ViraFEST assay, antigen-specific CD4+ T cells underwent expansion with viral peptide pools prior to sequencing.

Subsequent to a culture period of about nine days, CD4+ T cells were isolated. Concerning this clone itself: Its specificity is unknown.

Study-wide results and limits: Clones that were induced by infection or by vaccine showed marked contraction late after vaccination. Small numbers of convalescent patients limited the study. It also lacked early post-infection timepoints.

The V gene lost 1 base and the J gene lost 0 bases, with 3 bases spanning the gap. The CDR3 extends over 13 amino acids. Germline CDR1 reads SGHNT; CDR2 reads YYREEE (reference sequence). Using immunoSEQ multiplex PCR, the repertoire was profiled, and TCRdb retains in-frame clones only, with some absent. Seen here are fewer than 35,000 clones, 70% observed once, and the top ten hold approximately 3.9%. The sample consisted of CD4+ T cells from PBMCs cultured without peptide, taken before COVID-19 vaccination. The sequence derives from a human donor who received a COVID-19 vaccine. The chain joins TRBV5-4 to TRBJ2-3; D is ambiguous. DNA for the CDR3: TGTGCCAGCAGCTTGACTAGCACAGATACGCAGTATTTT. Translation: CASSLTSTDTQYF. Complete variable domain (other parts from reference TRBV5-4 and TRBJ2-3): ETGVTQSPTHLIKTRGQQVTLRCSSQSGHNTVSWYQQALGQGPQFIFQYYREEENGRGNFPPRFSGLQFPNYSSELNVNALELDDSALYLCASSLTSTDTQYFGPGTRLTVL.